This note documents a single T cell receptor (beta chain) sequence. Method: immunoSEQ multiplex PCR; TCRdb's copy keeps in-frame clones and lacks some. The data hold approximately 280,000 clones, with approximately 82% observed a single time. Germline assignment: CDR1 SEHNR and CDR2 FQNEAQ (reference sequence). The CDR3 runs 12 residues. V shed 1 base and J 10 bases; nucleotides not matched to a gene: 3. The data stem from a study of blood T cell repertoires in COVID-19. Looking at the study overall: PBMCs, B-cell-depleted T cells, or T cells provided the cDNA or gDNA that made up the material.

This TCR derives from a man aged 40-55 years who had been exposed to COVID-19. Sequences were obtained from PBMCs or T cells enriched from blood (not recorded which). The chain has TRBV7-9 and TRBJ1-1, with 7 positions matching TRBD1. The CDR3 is CASSLVAGGAFF. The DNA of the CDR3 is TGTGCCAGCAGCTTAGTGGCAGGGGGAGCTTTCTTT.